A selection of T cell receptor beta chains follows, all from one sample in a study of shared clonotypes between healthy human individuals. The table came from immunoSEQ multiplex PCR; TCRdb's copy has only in-frame clones and leaves some out. The sample has 2,500,000 or so clones, around 93% seen once. Specimen: naive CD4+ T cells from PBMCs. The receptors were gathered from a man aged 18 to 30 in good health. Some clones in this sample may be carry-over from other donors' samples. Each CDR3 is given with its conserved first and last residue. D genes are given only for firm matches. Only part of the rows carry a size: once, few, many, or a class if the clone is expanded.

J,size,D,V,DNA,CDR3
TRBJ1-5,NA,TRBD1,TRBV5-1,TGCGCCAGCAGCGTACAGGGGATTGGCAATCAGCCCCAGCATTTT,CASSVQGIGNQPQHF
TRBJ2-5,NA,TRBD2,TRBV7-2,TGTGCCAGCAGCTTCGGGGGAGGGCCGGGAGAGACCCAGTACTTC,CASSFGGGPGETQYF
TRBJ1-4,NA,NA,TRBV28,TGTGCCAGCGCACAAGTGATCAATGAAAAACTGTTTTTT,CASAQVINEKLFF
TRBJ1-2,NA,NA,TRBV18,TGTGCCAGCTCACGGGACACAACTAACTATGGCTACACCTTC,CASSRDTTNYGYTF
TRBJ2-7,NA,TRBD2,TRBV10-3,TGTGCCATAGGGACTATTCGCGAGCAGTACTTC,CAIGTIREQYF
TRBJ2-7,NA,TRBD1,TRBV10-1,TGCGCCAGCAGGGCGGGACAGGGGGCCTACGAGCAGTACTTC,CASRAGQGAYEQYF
TRBJ1-2,NA,TRBD1,TRBV5-4,TGTGCCAGCAGCAGGAATGCCGGACAGGCCCACTATGGCTACACCTTC,CASSRNAGQAHYGYTF
TRBJ1-5,NA,TRBD1,TRBV7-2,TGTGCCAGCGGGGGGGGACAGGGCACCGATAGCAATCAGCCCCAGCATTTT,CASGGGQGTDSNQPQHF
TRBJ1-5,NA,NA,TRBV2,TGTGCCAGCAGTGCCGAGGGAGGGAGGGCTCAGCCCCAGCATTTT,CASSAEGGRAQPQHF
TRBJ2-7,NA,NA,TRBV10-3,TGTGCCACTCAGTCGAACTACGAGCAGTACTTC,CATQSNYEQYF
TRBJ2-5,NA,TRBD1,TRBV5-4,TGTGCCAGCAGCTTGGCGGGACAGGGGCGTGAGACCCAGTACTTC,CASSLAGQGRETQYF
TRBJ1-5,NA,NA,TRBV6-5,TGTGCCAGCAGAAATGACAGACGAAGCAATCAGCCCCAGCATTTT,CASRNDRRSNQPQHF
TRBJ1-1,NA,NA,TRBV19,TGTGCGGCTCAACCTTCTCGGAACACTGAAGCTTTCTTT,CAAQPSRNTEAFF
TRBJ2-1,once,TRBD2,TRBV28,TGTGCCAGCAGTTCCCCCATCGGGCTAGCGGAGCCAAAGCAGTTCTTC,CASSSPIGLAEPKQFF
TRBJ2-6,NA,NA,TRBV5-1,TGCGCCAGCAGCCAGACTCAGGGGTCTGGTAGTGGGGCCAACGTCCTGACTTTC,CASSQTQGSGSGANVLTF
TRBJ2-3,once,NA,TRBV15,TGTGCCACCAGCAGGGGGAGTCCGACAGATACGCAGTATTTT,CATSRGSPTDTQYF
TRBJ2-7,NA,TRBD1,TRBV10-1,TGCGCCAGCAGTGAGTCCGGGGGACAGGGGGTTTACGAGCAGTACTTC,CASSESGGQGVYEQYF
TRBJ1-2,NA,NA,TRBV11-2,TGTGCCAGCAGCCTCGACCGAAGATCTAACTATGGCTACACCTTC,CASSLDRRSNYGYTF
TRBJ1-3,NA,NA,TRBV11-2,TGTGCCAGCAGCATAGGCATTTCTGGAAACACCATATATTTT,CASSIGISGNTIYF
TRBJ2-7,few,NA,TRBV28,TGTGCCAGCAGTCCCCCCCGCAGCTCCTACGAGCAGTACTTC,CASSPPRSSYEQYF
TRBJ1-2,NA,TRBD1,TRBV28,TGTGCCAGCAGTCCGGATGGGACAGGGAGAGGCTACACCTTC,CASSPDGTGRGYTF
TRBJ2-1,NA,NA,TRBV7-3,TGTGCCAGCAGCTTAGGGCAGTCTTACAATGAGCAGTTCTTC,CASSLGQSYNEQFF
TRBJ1-6,NA,NA,TRBV6-1,TGTGCCAGCCTGACGGATTATAATTCACCCCTCCACTTT,CASLTDYNSPLHF
TRBJ2-1,NA,NA,TRBV7-7,TGTGCCAGCAGCCAGCCTGGAGGGGCCTTCAATGAGCAGTTCTTC,CASSQPGGAFNEQFF
TRBJ2-7,once,TRBD1,TRBV18,TGTGCCAGCTCACCGTATCCGGGACAGGGGAGTTACGAGCAGTACTTC,CASSPYPGQGSYEQYF